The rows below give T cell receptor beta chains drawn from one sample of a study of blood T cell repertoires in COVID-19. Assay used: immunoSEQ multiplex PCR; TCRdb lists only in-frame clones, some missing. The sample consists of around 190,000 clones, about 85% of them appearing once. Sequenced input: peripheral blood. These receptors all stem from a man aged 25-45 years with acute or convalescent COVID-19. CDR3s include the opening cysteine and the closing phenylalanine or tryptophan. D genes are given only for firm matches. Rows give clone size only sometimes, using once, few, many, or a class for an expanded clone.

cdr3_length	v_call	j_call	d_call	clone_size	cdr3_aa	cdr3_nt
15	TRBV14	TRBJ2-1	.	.	CASAPEISSYNEQFF	TGTGCCAGCGCACCTGAAATTAGCTCCTACAATGAGCAGTTCTTC
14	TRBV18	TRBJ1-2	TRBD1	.	CASSPTWTGYGYTF	TGTGCCAGCTCACCAACATGGACAGGGTATGGCTACACCTTC
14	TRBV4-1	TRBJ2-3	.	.	CASSQGLDTDTQYF	TGCGCCAGCAGCCAAGGACTAGACACAGATACGCAGTATTTT
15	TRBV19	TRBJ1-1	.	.	CASSINGGGNTEAFF	TGTGCCAGTAGTATCAATGGGGGCGGGAACACTGAAGCTTTCTTT
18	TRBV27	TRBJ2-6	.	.	CASSPRGGRSSGANVLTF	TGTGCCAGCAGCCCAAGGGGGGGGCGGTCCTCTGGGGCCAACGTCCTGACTTTC
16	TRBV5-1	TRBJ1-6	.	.	CASSLGGQRNNSPLHF	TGCGCCAGCAGCTTGGGCGGACAGCGAAATAATTCACCCCTCCACTTT
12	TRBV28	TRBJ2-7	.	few	CASSFLRREQYF	TGTGCCAGCAGTTTTCTTCGTCGCGAGCAGTACTTC
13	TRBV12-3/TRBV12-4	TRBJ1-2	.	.	CASSFGGAGGYTF	TGTGCCAGCAGTTTTGGGGGGGCCGGTGGCTACACCTTC
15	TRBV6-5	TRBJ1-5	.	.	CASRISGMKGQPQHF	TGTGCCAGCAGGATCTCGGGGATGAAAGGTCAGCCCCAGCATTTT
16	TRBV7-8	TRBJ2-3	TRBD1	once	CASSLNSGTGGGTQYF	TGTGCCAGCAGTTTAAATTCCGGGACAGGAGGAGGTACGCAGTATTTT
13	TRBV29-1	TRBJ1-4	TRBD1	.	CSISGTGAGKLFF	TGCAGCATTTCCGGGACAGGAGCGGGAAAACTGTTTTTT
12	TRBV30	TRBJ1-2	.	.	CAWSVGDSGYTF	TGTGCCTGGAGTGTCGGGGATTCTGGCTACACCTTC
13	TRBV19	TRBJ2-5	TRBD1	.	CASSFRGLETQYF	TGTGCCAGTAGTTTCAGGGGGCTCGAGACCCAGTACTTC
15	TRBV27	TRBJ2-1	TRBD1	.	CASTPWAGGHNEQFF	TGTGCCAGCACCCCATGGGCAGGGGGCCACAATGAGCAGTTCTTC
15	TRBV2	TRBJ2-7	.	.	CASKEEKPPTYEQYF	TGTGCCAGCAAAGAAGAGAAACCCCCGACCTACGAGCAGTACTTC
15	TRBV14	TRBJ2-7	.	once	CASSQDSGVFYEQYF	TGTGCCAGCAGCCAAGACTCGGGGGTATTCTACGAGCAGTACTTC
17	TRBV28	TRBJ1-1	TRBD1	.	CASSLVLTGGLHTEAFF	TGTGCCAGCAGTTTAGTTTTAACAGGGGGTCTTCACACTGAAGCTTTCTTT
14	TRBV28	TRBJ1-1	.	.	CASSQRQKFTEAFF	TGTGCCAGCAGCCAACGACAGAAATTCACTGAAGCTTTCTTT
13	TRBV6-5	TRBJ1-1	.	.	CASSYEGDTEAFF	TGTGCCAGCAGTTACGAGGGGGACACTGAAGCTTTCTTT
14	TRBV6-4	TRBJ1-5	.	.	CASSPEGGSQPQHF	TGTGCCAGCAGCCCCGAGGGAGGGAGTCAGCCCCAGCATTTT
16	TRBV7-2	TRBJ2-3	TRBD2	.	CASSLVGTSGTDTQYF	TGTGCCAGCAGCTTAGTAGGGACTAGCGGCACAGATACGCAGTATTTT
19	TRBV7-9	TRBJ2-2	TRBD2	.	CASSSRGGLAGGNTGELFF	TGTGCCAGCAGCTCTAGAGGAGGACTAGCGGGGGGGAACACCGGGGAGCTGTTTTTT
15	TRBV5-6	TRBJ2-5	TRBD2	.	CASSLTGGSQETQYF	TGTGCCAGCAGCTTAACGGGAGGCTCCCAAGAGACCCAGTACTTC
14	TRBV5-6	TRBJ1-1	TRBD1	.	CASSLTGANTEAFF	TGTGCCAGCAGCTTGACAGGGGCGAACACTGAAGCTTTCTTT
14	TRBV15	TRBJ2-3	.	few	CATSPGQITDTQYF	TGTGCCACCAGCCCCGGACAGATCACAGATACGCAGTATTTT
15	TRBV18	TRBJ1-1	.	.	CASSPYPSRDNVAFF	TGTGCCAGCTCACCCTACCCAAGCCGGGACAACGTAGCTTTCTTT
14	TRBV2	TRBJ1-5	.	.	CASTPEEGLQPQHF	TGTGCCAGCACCCCCGAGGAGGGGCTTCAGCCCCAGCATTTT
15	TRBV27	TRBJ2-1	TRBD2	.	CASRISGGPGNEQFF	TGTGCCAGCAGAATTAGCGGGGGGCCCGGAAATGAGCAGTTCTTC
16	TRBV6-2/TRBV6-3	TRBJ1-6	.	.	CASSYLRPRNNSPLHF	TGTGCCAGCAGTTACCTCAGGCCCCGGAATAATTCACCCCTCCACTTT
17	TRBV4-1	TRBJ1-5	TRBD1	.	CASSHVDRISSNQPQHF	TGCGCCAGCAGCCACGTGGACAGGATAAGCAGCAATCAGCCCCAGCATTTT
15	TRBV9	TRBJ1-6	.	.	CASSPTTGSNSPLHF	TGTGCCAGCAGCCCCACCACAGGGTCTAATTCACCCCTCCACTTT
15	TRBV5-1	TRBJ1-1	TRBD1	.	CASSLSSTGGTEAFF	TGCGCCAGCAGCTTGTCATCCACAGGGGGCACTGAAGCTTTCTTT
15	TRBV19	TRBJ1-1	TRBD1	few	CASSIPGQGSTEAFF	TGTGCCAGTAGTATTCCCGGACAGGGTAGCACTGAAGCTTTCTTT
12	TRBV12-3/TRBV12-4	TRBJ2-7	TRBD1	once	CASRPQGAEQYF	TGTGCCAGCAGGCCTCAGGGGGCCGAGCAGTACTTC
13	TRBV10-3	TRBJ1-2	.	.	CATQSALNYGYTF	TGTGCCACCCAAAGCGCCCTTAACTATGGCTACACCTTC
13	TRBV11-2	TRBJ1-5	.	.	CASSFSTDQPQHF	TGTGCCAGCAGCTTTTCGACAGATCAGCCCCAGCATTTT
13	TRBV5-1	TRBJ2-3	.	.	CASSFRDVDTQYF	TGCGCCAGCAGCTTCAGGGATGTAGATACGCAGTATTTT